Shown below are 21 T cell receptor beta chains from a single sample sequenced in a study of blood T cells in healthy people across ages. Then a second PCR, running about 6 to 11 cycles, was carried out with a sample-barcoded 5' primer and a J-beta primer mix. TCRdb recomputed calls from the 5' RACE reads with MiXCR, one row per CDR3 protein. The sample holds approximately 830,000 distinct CDR3 sequences, 60% to 80% seen once. Sequenced sample: blood. Every receptor here comes from a man younger than 45 in good health.

As DNA, the CDR3 is TGTGCCAGCAGCTTAGCTAGGCTCAGCACAGATACGCAGTATTTT. This encodes CASSLARLSTDTQYF. The V call is TRBV7-2, the J call TRBJ2-3; no definite D call. Germline V gene data show CDR1 as SGHTA and CDR2 as FQGNSA. V gave up 0 bases and J gave up 0 bases, with 7 bases separating them. The CDR3 runs to 15 residues.

The chain carries TRBV4-2 and TRBJ1-6; D may be TRBD1 (5 bases). The length of the CDR3 is 13 residues. V shed 10 bases and J shed 9 bases, with 16 bases lying between them. Germline V gene lookup returns CDR1 LGHNA and CDR2 YNFKEQ. This CDR3 is CATSGNLGSPLHF. The DNA for the CDR3 is TGTGCCACCTCAGGGAATTTGGGTTCACCCCTCCACTTT.

This rearrangement joins TRBV4-2 to TRBJ2-7; possible D gene TRBD1, 6 bases. V was cut by 3 bases and J by 2 bases, with 14 bases left in between. Germline CDR1 is LGHNA and CDR2 is YNFKEQ. There are 15 residues in the CDR3. CDR3 region: CASSQDRQGPYEQYF. CDR3 bases: TGTGCCAGCAGCCAGGATAGGCAGGGGCCCTACGAGCAGTACTTC.

Of note for this clonotype: The junction shows a germline mismatch at one end, possibly a read error. CDR3 region: CSAKVQATDTQYF. CDR3 DNA: TGTAGTGCTAAAGTTCAGGCCACAGATACGCAGTATTTT. The J gene is TRBJ2-3, the V gene TRBV20-1; D is uncertain. CDR1 is DFQATT and CDR2 is SNEGSKA in the germline V gene (reference sequence). The length of the CDR3 is 13 residues.

The chain couples TRBV5-4 to TRBJ2-3, with D hard to call. The V end lost 1 base, the J end lost 0 bases, and 12 bases lay between the germline ends. CDR1 is SGHNT and CDR2 is YYREEE in the germline V gene (reference sequence). The CDR3 length is 16 residues. The CDR3 DNA follows: TGTGCCAGCAGCTTGCCTAAAGGTACTAGCACAGATACGCAGTATTTT. As protein: CASSLPKGTSTDTQYF.

This clonotype was counted a few times. V is TRBV4-2 and J is TRBJ1-2; 7 bases align to TRBD1. Germline V CDR1 and CDR2: LGHNA, YNFKEQ. The CDR3 spans 19 residues. Trimming took 0 bases from V and 1 from J; bases not matched to a gene: 14. The CDR3 spells CASSQDPHRDSPINYGYTF. In DNA, the CDR3 is TGTGCCAGCAGCCAAGACCCCCACCGGGACAGCCCGATTAACTATGGCTACACCTTC.

The CDR3 is CASSFSSTSSYEQYF. The CDR3 coding sequence is TGTGCCAGCAGTTTTAGCAGCACGAGCTCCTACGAGCAGTACTTC. The V call is TRBV28, the J call TRBJ2-7; no definite D call. The germline V gene encodes CDR1 MDHEN and CDR2 SYDVKM. V lost 3 bases, J lost 0 bases, and 12 bases lay in between. This CDR3 is 15 amino acids long.

This chain links TRBV6-2 or TRBV6-3 with TRBJ2-7; D unclear. The J call may be faulty, since TRBJ2-5 better matches the DNA end. This CDR3 spans 14 amino acids. Germline V CDR1 and CDR2: MNHEY, SVGEGT. CDR3 coding DNA: TGTGCCAGCACCACTGGGTTAGAGGTGGAGACCCAGTACTTC. Translating gives CASTTGLEVETQYF.

This clonotype was detected only a few times. This rearrangement joins TRBV10-3 to TRBJ2-7, with D possibly TRBD1 on 6 matching bases. This CDR3 comprises 13 residues. V was shortened by 9 bases and J by 3 bases, with 15 bases between the two germline ends. Germline CDR1 and CDR2: ENHRY and SYGVKD. CDR3 amino acids: CAISTTGIYEQYF. In DNA form, the CDR3 reads TGTGCCATATCTACCACAGGGATCTACGAGCAGTACTTC.

The V gene is TRBV7-9, the J gene TRBJ2-3; D ambiguous. This CDR3 comprises 13 residues. CDR1 and CDR2 from the germline V gene are SEHNR and FQNEAQ (reference sequence). Trimming stripped 5 bases from V and 4 bases from J, with 10 bases between. CDR3 bases: TGTGCCAGCAGCCTTTCAGAAGCAGATACGCAGTATTTT. Its protein is CASSLSEADTQYF. The variable domain in full, with the rest retrieved from reference TRBV7-9 and TRBJ2-3, is DTGVSQNPRHKITKRGQNVTFRCDPISEHNRLYWYRQTLGQGPEFLTYFQNEAQLEKSRLLSDRFSAERPKGSFSTLEIQRTEQGDSAMYLCASSLSEADTQYFGPGTRLTVL.

V gene TRBV7-2 combines with J gene TRBJ1-1; D not certain. This CDR3 has 13 residues. Per the germline V gene, CDR1 is SGHTA and CDR2 is FQGNSA. V lost 5 bases and J 4 bases, leaving 11 bases between the germline ends. The CDR3 DNA sequence: TGTGCCAGCAGCCAGGACGTAGTCACTGAAGCTTTCTTT. Amino acids: CASSQDVVTEAFF.

This clonotype has more than one count but fewer than ten. Possible read error: a much larger clone is one base away. The V gene is TRBV9, the J gene TRBJ2-7, with D possibly being TRBD1 (6 bases). The CDR3 extends over 14 amino acids. Germline values: CDR1 SGDLS, CDR2 YYNGEE. Trimming cost V 4 bases and J 0 bases, with 11 bases left between them. The CDR3 protein is CASSPPDSSYEQYF. The CDR3 region has the DNA TGTGCCAGCAGCCCCCCGGACAGCTCCTACGAGCAGTACTTC.

This clonotype was detected only once. This chain links TRBV27 with TRBJ2-7; the match to TRBD2 covers 13 bases. The DNA end is a closer match to TRBJ2-5, so the J assignment may be wrong. The V gene's germline CDR1 is MNHEY and CDR2 SMNVEV (reference sequence). The CDR3 has 16 amino acids. CDR3 DNA sequence: TGTGCCAGCAGCATACTAGCGGGGGGGCCGTTCGAGACCCAGTACTTC. It translates to CASSILAGGPFETQYF.

This chain connects TRBV4-2 to TRBJ1-5; 8 nucleotides line up with TRBD1. V trimming: 0 bases; J trimming: 5 bases; junction bases outside the gene matches: 3. There are 15 residues in the CDR3. The germline V gene encodes CDR1 LGHNA and CDR2 YNFKEQ. The CDR3 DNA reads TGTGCCAGCAGCCAAGATAGGACAGGGTATCAGCCCCAGCATTTT. As protein: CASSQDRTGYQPQHF.

The chain links TRBV12-3 or TRBV12-4 to TRBJ2-1; D is possibly TRBD1 (5 bases). The CDR3 spans 16 residues. The V end was cut by 3 bases, the J end by 10 bases, with 22 bases between. The CDR3 DNA reads as TGTGCCAGCAGTTTCCCCCGGCAGGCGGCCACAGGAGAGCAGTTCTTC. As protein: CASSFPRQAATGEQFF.

The genes are TRBV24-1 and TRBJ2-7, with TRBD1 matching 8 bases. V shed 8 bases, J shed 0 bases, and the junction held 5 bases outside the gene matches. CDR1 and CDR2 from the germline V gene are KGHDR and SFDVKD. The CDR3 is 14 residues long. The CDR3 protein is CATKRQGSSYEQYF. In nucleotides, the CDR3 is TGTGCCACCAAACGACAGGGGAGCTCCTACGAGCAGTACTTC.

In this sample, this clonotype turned up a few times. V and J are TRBV20-1 and TRBJ2-3; the match to TRBD2 covers 8 bases. J lost 4 bases, V lost 5 bases, and 8 bases had no gene match. The germline V gene has CDR1 DFQATT and CDR2 SNEGSKA (reference sequence). This CDR3 has 14 amino acids. In DNA form, the CDR3 reads TGCAGTGCTCCACCGGGGGGGCGGTCAGATACGCAGTATTTT. It translates to CSAPPGGRSDTQYF.

This clonotype was picked up one time. The chain has TRBV7-2 and TRBJ2-2; TRBD2 matches 8 bases. CDR1 and CDR2 (germline): SGHTA, FQGNSA. V was pared by 3 bases and J by 4 bases, with 7 bases of the junction left unmatched. CDR3 size: 16 residues. In DNA, the CDR3 is TGTGCCAGCAGCTTTTCGGGGGGGCATGGCACCGGGGAGCTGTTTTTT. As protein: CASSFSGGHGTGELFF.

The chain links TRBV4-1 to TRBJ2-5; TRBD2 is a possible D gene (6 bases). This CDR3 is 15 amino acids long. V was cut by 1 base and J by 2 bases, with 11 bases left in between. Germline CDR1 and CDR2: MGHRA and YSYEKL. This CDR3 reads CASSQVGGVQETQYF. The CDR3 bases are TGCGCCAGCAGCCAAGTCGGGGGAGTACAAGAGACCCAGTACTTC.

V gene TRBV25-1 combines with J gene TRBJ2-5; D might be TRBD2 (5 bases). In germline, CDR1 is MGHDK, CDR2 SYGVNS. V lost 1 base and J lost 2, with 17 bases in between. The CDR3 consists of 17 residues. The CDR3 sequence: CASSESVLGRRQETQYF. CDR3 in DNA: TGTGCCAGCAGTGAATCGGTCCTAGGAAGGAGGCAAGAGACCCAGTACTTC.

V and J are TRBV28 and TRBJ2-5; D is perhaps TRBD2 (6 bases). Germline CDR1 and CDR2: MDHEN and SYDVKM. The ends were cut back, 1 base at V and 7 bases at J, with 16 bases in the middle. The CDR3 contains 15 residues. CDR3 DNA: TGTGCCAGCAGTTTATTGTCCAGCCGGGGGTTGACCCAGTACTTC. Its protein product is CASSLLSSRGLTQYF.